This T cell receptor (beta chain) came from a study of blood T cell repertoires in COVID-19. Study summary: The analysed material was cDNA or gDNA that came from T cells, B-cell-depleted T cells, or PBMCs.

Source study methods: Scientists estimated how many nucleated cells there were by amplifying reference gene primers. Method: immunoSEQ multiplex PCR; TCRdb's copy keeps in-frame clones and lacks some. Clone size and the V and J calls come from that table; the DNA yielded D and trimming. Altogether approximately 170,000 clones are present, roughly nine tenths being singletons, with the ten largest covering approximately 4%. Per the germline V gene, CDR1 is SGHTA and CDR2 is FQGTGA. V lost 5 bases and J lost 7; bases outside the gene matches: 8. CDR3 length: 15 residues. J is TRBJ2-1 and V is TRBV7-3; TRBD2 matches 10 bases. Sequencing input: peripheral blood. The source of this sequence is a woman in her 70s with acute or convalescent COVID-19. The CDR3 nucleotides read TGTGCCAGCAGCCGAAAAGCGGGAGGGCCAAATGAGCAGTTCTTC. Residues: CASSRKAGGPNEQFF.